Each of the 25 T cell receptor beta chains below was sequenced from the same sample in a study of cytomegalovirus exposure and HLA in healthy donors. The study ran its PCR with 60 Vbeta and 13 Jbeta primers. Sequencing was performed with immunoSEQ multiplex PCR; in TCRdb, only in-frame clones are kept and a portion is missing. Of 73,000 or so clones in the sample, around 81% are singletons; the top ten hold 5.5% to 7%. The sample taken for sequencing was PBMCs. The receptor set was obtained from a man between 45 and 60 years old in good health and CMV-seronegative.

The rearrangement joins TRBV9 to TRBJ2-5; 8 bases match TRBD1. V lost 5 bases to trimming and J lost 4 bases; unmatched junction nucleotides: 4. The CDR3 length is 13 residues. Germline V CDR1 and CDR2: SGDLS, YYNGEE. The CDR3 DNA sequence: TGTGCCAGCAGTTTACAGGGGGGAGAGACCCAGTACTTC. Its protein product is CASSLQGGETQYF.

Here the CDR3 reads CASSLEGGAGGYTF. The CDR3 DNA reads TGTGCCAGCAGCTTAGAAGGGGGGGCCGGCGGCTACACCTTC. The rearrangement uses TRBV7-9 and TRBJ1-2; perhaps TRBD1 as D (6 bases). The CDR3 is 14 amino acids. V gave up 1 base and J gave up 8 bases, with 14 bases separating them. Germline V gene data show CDR1 as SEHNR and CDR2 as FQNEAQ (reference sequence).

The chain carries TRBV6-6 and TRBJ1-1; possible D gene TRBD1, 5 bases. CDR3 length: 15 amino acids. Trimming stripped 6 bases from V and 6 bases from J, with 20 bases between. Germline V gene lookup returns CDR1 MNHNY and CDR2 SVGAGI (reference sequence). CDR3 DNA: TGTGCCAGCAGCATTTCCATGGAGGGGAAGGCTGAAGCTTTCTTT. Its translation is CASSISMEGKAEAFF.

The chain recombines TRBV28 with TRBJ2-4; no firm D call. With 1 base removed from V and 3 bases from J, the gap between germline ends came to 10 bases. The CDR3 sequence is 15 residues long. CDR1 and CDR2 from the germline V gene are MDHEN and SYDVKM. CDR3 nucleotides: TGTGCCAGCAGTTTATATGGTAGCCACAAAAACATTCAGTACTTC. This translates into CASSLYGSHKNIQYF.

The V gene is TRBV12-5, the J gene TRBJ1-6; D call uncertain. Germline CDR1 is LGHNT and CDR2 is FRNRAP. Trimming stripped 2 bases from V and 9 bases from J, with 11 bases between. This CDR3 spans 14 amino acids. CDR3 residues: CASGLFPPRSPLHF. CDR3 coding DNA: TGTGCTAGTGGTTTGTTTCCCCCTCGTTCACCCCTCCACTTT.

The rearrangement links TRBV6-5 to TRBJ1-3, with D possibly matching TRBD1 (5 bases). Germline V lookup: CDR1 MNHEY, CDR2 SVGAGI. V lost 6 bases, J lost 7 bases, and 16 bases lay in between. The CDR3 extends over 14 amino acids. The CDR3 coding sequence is TGTGCCAGCAGGCCCCCTTCAGGGAGGAACACCATATATTTT. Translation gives CASRPPSGRNTIYF.

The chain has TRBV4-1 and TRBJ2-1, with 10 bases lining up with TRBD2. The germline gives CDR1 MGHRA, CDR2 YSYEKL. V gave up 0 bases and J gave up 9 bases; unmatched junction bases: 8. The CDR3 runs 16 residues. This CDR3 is CASSQDKASGRLEQFF. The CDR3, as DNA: TGCGCCAGCAGCCAAGATAAAGCTAGCGGGAGACTTGAGCAGTTCTTC.

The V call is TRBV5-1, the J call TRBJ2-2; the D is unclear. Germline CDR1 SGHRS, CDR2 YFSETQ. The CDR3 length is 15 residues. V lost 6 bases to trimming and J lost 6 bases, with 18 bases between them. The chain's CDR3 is CASTLVAVGPGELFF. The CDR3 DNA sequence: TGCGCCAGCACCCTTGTGGCGGTGGGTCCCGGGGAGCTGTTTTTT.

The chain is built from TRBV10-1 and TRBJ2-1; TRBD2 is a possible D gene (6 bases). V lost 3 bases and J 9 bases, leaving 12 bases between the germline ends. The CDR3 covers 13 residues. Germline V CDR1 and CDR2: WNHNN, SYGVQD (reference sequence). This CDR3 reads CASSDWAEGEQFF. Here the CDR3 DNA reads TGCGCCAGCAGTGACTGGGCGGAGGGTGAGCAGTTCTTC.

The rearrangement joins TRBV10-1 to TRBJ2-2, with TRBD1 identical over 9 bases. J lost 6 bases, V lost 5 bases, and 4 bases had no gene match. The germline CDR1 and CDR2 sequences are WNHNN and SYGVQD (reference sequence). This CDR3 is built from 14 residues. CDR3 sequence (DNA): TGCGCCAGCAGTTGGGGACAGGGTTCCGGGGAGCTGTTTTTT. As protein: CASSWGQGSGELFF.

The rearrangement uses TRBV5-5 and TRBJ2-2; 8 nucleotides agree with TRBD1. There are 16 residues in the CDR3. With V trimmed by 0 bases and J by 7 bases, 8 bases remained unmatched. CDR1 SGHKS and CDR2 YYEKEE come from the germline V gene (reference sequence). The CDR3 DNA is TGTGCCAGCAGCTTGGGGCACAGGGGGACGGGCGGGGAGCTGTTTTTT. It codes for CASSLGHRGTGGELFF.

CDR3 bases: TGTGCCAGCAGCTTAATAAAGGGACAGGGGGGTTCTAACTATGGCTACACCTTC. This sequence encodes CASSLIKGQGGSNYGYTF. This chain joins TRBV7-2 and TRBJ1-2; 11 nucleotides agree with TRBD1. Trimming removed 2 bases from V and 0 bases from J; junction bases left unmatched: 8. The CDR3 loop spans 18 amino acids. The germline gives CDR1 SGHTA, CDR2 FQGNSA.

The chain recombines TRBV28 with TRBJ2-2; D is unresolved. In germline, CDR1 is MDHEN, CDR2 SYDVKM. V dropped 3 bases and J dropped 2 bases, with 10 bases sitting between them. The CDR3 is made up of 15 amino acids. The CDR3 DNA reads TGTGCCAGCAGTTTTGCCAACTTCAACACCGGGGAGCTGTTTTTT. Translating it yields CASSFANFNTGELFF. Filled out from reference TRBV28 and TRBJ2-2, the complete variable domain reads DVKVTQSSRYLVKRTGEKVFLECVQDMDHENMFWYRQDPGLGLRLIYFSYDVKMKEKGDIPEGYSVSREKKERFSLILESASTNQTSMYLCASSFANFNTGELFFGEGSRLTVL.

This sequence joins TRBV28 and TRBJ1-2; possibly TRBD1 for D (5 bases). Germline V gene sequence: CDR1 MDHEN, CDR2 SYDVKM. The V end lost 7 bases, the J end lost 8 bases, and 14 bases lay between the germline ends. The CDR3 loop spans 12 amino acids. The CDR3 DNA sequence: TGTGCCAGCACCGAAAGCAGGGCAGGCTACACCTTC. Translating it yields CASTESRAGYTF.

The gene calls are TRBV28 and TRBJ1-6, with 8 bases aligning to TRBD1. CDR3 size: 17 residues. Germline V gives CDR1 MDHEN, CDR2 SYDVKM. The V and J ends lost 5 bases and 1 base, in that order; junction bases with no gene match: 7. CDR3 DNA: TGTGCCAGCAGTACCCAACAGGGGGGTTCCTATAATTCACCCCTCCACTTT. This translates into CASSTQQGGSYNSPLHF.

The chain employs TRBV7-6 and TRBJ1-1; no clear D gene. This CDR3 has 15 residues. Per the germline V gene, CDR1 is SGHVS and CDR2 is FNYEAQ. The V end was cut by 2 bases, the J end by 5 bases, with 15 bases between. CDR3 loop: CASSLSGSGGTEAFF. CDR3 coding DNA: TGTGCCAGCAGCTTATCTGGCAGTGGAGGAACTGAAGCTTTCTTT.

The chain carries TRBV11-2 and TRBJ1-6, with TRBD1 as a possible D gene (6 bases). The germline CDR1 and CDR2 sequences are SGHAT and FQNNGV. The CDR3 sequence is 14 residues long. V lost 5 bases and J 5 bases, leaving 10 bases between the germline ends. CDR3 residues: CASSPQGNNSPLHF. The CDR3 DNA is TGTGCCAGCAGCCCACAGGGCAATAATTCACCCCTCCACTTT. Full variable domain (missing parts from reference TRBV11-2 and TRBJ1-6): EAGVAQSPRYKIIEKRQSVAFWCNPISGHATLYWYQQILGQGPKLLIQFQNNGVVDDSQLPKDRFSAERLKGVDSTLKIQPAKLEDSAVYLCASSPQGNNSPLHFGNGTRLTVT.

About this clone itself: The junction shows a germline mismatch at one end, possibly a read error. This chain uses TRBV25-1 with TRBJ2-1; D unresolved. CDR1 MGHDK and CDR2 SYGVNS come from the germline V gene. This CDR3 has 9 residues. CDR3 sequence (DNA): TGTGCCAGCAGTTCTCCTCCGGTCTTC. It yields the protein CASSSPPVF.

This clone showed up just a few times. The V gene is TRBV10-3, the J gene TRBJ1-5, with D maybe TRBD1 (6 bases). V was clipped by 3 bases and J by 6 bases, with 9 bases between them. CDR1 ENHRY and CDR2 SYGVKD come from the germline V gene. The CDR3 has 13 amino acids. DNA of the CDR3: TGTGCCATCAGTGATATGGGGGCTCAGCCCCAGCATTTT. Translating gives CAISDMGAQPQHF.

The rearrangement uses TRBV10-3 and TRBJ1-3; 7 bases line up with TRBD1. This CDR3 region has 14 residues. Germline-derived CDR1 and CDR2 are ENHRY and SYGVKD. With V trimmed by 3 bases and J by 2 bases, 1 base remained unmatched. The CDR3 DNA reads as TGTGCCATCAGTGAAACAGGGGCTGGAAACACCATATATTTT. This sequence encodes CAISETGAGNTIYF.

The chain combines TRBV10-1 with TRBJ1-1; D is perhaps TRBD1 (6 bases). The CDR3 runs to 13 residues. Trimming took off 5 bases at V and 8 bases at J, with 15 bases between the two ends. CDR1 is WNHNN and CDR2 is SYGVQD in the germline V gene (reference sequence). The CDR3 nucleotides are TGCGCCAGCAGTAATGGACAGCCGTTAGAAGCTTTCTTT. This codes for CASSNGQPLEAFF.

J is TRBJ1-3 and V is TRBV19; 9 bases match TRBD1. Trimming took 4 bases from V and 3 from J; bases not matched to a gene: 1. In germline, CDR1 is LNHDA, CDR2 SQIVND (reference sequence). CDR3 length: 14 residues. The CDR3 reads CASSRQGDGNTIYF. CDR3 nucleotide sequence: TGTGCCAGTAGTAGACAGGGGGATGGAAACACCATATATTTT. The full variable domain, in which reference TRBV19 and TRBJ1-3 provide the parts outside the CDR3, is DGGITQSPKYLFRKEGQNVTLSCEQNLNHDAMYWYRQDPGQGLRLIYYSQIVNDFQKGDIAEGYSVSREKKESFPLTVTSAQKNPTAFYLCASSRQGDGNTIYFGEGSWLTVV.

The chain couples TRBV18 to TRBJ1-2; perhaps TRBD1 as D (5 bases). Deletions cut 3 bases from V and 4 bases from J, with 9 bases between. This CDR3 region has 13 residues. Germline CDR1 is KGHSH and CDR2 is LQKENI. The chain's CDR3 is CASSPNRSYGYTF. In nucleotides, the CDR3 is TGTGCCAGCTCACCGAACAGGAGCTATGGCTACACCTTC.

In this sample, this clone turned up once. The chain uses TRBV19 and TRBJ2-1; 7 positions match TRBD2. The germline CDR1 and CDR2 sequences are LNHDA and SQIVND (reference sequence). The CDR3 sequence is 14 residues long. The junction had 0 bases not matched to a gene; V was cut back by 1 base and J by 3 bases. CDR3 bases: TGTGCCAGTAGTATAGCTAGCGGCTACAATGAGCAGTTCTTC. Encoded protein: CASSIASGYNEQFF.

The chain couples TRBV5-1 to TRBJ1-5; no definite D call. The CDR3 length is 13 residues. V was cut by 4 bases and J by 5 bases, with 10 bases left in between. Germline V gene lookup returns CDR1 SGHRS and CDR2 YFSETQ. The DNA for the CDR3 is TGCGCCAGCAGCATGGGGTCGGATCAGCCCCAGCATTTT. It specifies CASSMGSDQPQHF.